These 3 T cell receptor beta chains came from one sample sequenced in a study of cytomegalovirus exposure and HLA in healthy donors. Vbeta (60) and Jbeta (13) primers were used in the PCR. Data came from immunoSEQ multiplex PCR; TCRdb stores just in-frame clones and leaves some out. The table has more than 85,000 clones, approximately 83% seen once. The sequencing input was PBMCs. The receptors stem from a man between 35 and 55 years old in good health and CMV-seronegative.

This clone was seen only once. The rearrangement links TRBV4-1 to TRBJ2-3; TRBD1 agrees at 9 bases. The germline gives CDR1 MGHRA, CDR2 YSYEKL. V lost 5 bases, J lost 3 bases, and 12 bases stayed unmatched. CDR3 length: 17 residues. The CDR3 DNA follows: TGCGCCAGCAGCGGACAAACGACAGGGGGAGGGACAGATACGCAGTATTTT. This codes for CASSGQTTGGGTDTQYF.

The rearrangement joins TRBV28 to TRBJ1-5; TRBD1 aligns across 9 bases. Per the germline V gene, CDR1 is MDHEN and CDR2 is SYDVKM. The CDR3 length is 16 residues. Germline trimming cut 6 bases from V and 1 base from J; bases unmatched to any gene: 7. The CDR3 protein is CASRPTGGLSNQPQHF. The CDR3 bases are TGTGCCAGCAGACCTACAGGGGGCTTGAGCAATCAGCCCCAGCATTTT.

The J gene is TRBJ1-3, the V gene TRBV5-1, with 9 positions matching TRBD1. CDR3 length: 15 residues. V dropped 0 bases and J dropped 4; count of bases not matched to a gene: 2. CDR1 is SGHRS and CDR2 is YFSETQ in the germline V gene. This chain's CDR3 is CASSLAGTGGNTIYF. CDR3 bases: TGCGCCAGCAGCTTGGCCGGGACAGGGGGAAACACCATATATTTT.